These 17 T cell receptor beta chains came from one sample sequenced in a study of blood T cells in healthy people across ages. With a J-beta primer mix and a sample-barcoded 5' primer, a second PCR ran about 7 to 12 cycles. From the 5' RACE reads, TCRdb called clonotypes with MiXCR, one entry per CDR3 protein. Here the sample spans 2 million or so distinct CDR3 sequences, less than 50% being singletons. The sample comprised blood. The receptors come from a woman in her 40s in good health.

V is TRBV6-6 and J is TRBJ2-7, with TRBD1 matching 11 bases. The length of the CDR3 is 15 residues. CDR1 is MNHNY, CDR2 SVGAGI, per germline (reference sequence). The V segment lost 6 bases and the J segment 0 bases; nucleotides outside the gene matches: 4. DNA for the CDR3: TGTGCCAGCAGAAACGGACAGGGGGCCTCCTACGAGCAGTACTTC. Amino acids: CASRNGQGASYEQYF.

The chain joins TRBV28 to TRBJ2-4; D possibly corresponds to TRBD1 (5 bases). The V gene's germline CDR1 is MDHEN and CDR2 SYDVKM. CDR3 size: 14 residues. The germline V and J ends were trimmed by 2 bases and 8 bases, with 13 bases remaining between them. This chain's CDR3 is CASSLQGALDIQYF. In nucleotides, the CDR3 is TGTGCCAGCAGTTTACAAGGGGCTTTGGACATTCAGTACTTC.

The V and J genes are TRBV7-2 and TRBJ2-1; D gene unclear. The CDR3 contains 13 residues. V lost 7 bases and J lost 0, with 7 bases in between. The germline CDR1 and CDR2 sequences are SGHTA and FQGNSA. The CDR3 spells CASTNPSYNEQFF. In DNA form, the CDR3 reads TGTGCCAGCACCAACCCCTCCTACAATGAGCAGTTCTTC.

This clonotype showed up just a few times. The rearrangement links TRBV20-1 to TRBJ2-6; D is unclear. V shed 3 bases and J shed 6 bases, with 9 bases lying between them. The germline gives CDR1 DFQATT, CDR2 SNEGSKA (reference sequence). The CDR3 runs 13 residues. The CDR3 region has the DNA TGCAGTGCTAGTACCGGGTTGGCCAACGTCCTGACTTTC. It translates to CSASTGLANVLTF.

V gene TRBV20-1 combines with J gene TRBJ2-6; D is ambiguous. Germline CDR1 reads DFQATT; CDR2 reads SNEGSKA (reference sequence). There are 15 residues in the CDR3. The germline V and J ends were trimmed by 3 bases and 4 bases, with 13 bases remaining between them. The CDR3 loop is CSASRFEAGANVLTF. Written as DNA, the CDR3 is TGCAGTGCTAGCCGCTTCGAAGCAGGGGCCAACGTCCTGACTTTC.

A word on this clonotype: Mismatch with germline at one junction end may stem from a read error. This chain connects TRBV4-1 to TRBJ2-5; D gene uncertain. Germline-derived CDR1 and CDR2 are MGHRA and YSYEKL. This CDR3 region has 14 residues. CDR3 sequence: CASSQGSAGETRYF. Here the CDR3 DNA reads TGCGCCAGCAGCCAAGGCTCTGCCGGAGAGACCCGGTACTTC.

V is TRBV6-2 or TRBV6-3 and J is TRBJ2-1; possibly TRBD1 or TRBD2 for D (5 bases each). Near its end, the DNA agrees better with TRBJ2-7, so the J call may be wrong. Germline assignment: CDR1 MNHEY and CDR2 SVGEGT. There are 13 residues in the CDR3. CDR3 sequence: CASRTGAYNEQYF. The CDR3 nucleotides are TGTGCCAGCAGAACCGGGGCCTACAATGAGCAGTACTTC.

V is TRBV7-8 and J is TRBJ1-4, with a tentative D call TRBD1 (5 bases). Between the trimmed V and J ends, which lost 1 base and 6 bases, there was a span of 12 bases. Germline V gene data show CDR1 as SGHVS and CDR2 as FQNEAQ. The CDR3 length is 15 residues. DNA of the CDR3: TGTGCCAGCAGCTTAGATGGGGGGGAGTATGAAAAACTGTTTTTT. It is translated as CASSLDGGEYEKLFF.

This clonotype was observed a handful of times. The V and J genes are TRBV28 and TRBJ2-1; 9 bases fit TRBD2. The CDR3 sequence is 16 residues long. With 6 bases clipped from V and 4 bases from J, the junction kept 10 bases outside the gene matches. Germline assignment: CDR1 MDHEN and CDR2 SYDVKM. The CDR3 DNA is TGTGCCAGCAGCCCGGCGGGGGGGCCGGGATACAATGAGCAGTTCTTC. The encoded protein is CASSPAGGPGYNEQFF.

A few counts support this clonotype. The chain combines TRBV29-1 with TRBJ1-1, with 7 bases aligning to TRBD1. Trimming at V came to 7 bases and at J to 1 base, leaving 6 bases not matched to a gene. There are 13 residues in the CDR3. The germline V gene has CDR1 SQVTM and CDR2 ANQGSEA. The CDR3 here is CSAVGQPNTEAFF. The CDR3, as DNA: TGCAGCGCTGTGGGACAGCCGAACACTGAAGCTTTCTTT.

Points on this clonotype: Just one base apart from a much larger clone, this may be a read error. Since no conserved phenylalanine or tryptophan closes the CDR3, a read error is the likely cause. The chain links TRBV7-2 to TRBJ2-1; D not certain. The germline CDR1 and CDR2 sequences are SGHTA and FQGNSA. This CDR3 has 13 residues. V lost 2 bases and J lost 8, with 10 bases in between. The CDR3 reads CASSLRRTDEQFY. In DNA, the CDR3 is TGTGCCAGCAGCTTAAGACGCACCGATGAGCAGTTCTAC.

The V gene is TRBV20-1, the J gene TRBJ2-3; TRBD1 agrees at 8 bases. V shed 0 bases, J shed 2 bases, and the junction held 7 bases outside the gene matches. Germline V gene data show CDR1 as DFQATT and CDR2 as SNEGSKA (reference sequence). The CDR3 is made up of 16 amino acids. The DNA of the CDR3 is TGCAGTGCTAGAGATCCTGGGGACAGGTTCACAGATACGCAGTATTTT. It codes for CSARDPGDRFTDTQYF.

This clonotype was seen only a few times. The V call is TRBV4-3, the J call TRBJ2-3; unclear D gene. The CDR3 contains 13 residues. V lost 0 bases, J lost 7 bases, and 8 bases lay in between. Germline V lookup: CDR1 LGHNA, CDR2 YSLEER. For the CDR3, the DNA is TGCGCCAGCAGCCAAGATAGGGCGTATACGCAGTATTTT. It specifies CASSQDRAYTQYF.

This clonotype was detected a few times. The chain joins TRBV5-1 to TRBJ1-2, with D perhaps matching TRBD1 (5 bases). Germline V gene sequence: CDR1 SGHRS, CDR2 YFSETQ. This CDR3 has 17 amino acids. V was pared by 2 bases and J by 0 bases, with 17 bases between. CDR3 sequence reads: CASSFGILRGTNYGYTF. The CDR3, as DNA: TGCGCCAGCAGCTTCGGAATTCTCCGGGGGACTAACTATGGCTACACCTTC.

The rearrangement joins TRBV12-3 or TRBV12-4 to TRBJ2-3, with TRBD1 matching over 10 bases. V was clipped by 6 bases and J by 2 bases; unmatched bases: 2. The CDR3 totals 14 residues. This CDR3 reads CASRRQGATDTQYF. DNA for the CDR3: TGTGCCAGCAGGCGACAGGGGGCCACAGATACGCAGTATTTT.

Here the CDR3 DNA reads TGTGCCAGCAGCTTGGGGATTAACACTGAAGCTTTCTTT. As protein: CASSLGINTEAFF. V is TRBV7-2 and J is TRBJ1-1, with unresolved D. The germline V and J ends were trimmed by 3 bases and 2 bases, with 7 bases remaining between them. Germline loops: CDR1 SGHTA, CDR2 FQGNSA. The CDR3 length is 13 residues.

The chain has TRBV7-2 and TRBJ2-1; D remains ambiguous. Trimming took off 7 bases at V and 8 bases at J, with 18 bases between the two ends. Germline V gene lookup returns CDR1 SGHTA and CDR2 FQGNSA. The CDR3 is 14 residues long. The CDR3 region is CASTQVGFGYEQFF. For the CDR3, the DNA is TGTGCCAGCACCCAGGTCGGGTTTGGGTATGAGCAGTTCTTC.